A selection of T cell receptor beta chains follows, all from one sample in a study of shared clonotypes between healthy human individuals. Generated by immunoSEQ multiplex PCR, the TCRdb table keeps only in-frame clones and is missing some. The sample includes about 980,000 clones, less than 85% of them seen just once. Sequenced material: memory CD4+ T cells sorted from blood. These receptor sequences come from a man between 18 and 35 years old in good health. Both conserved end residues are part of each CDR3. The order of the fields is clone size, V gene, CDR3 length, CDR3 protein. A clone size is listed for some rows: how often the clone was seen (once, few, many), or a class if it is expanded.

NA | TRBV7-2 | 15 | CASSLSQLLGETQYF
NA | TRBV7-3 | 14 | CASSKGTGRNEQFF
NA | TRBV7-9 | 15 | CASSFLTAGAYEQYF
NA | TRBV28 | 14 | CASSYPGQLYGYTF
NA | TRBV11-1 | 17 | CASSQGTSGARGYEQYF
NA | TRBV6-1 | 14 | CASTPGARFNGYTF
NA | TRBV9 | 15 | CASSPRDGSGNTIYF
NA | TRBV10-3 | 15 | CAISESSLQKETQYF
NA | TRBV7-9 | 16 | CASGTGSLSGVGGYTF
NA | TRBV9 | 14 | CASSAGLLQETQYF
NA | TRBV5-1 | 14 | CASSSGTGNSGQYF
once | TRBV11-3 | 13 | CASSPTEYNEQFF
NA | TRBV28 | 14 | CASSLEPLNYGYTF
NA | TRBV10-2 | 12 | CATEAQGDIQYF
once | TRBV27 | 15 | CASSSRRASSYEQYF
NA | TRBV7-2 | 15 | CASSLVPVFSYGYTF
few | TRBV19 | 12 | CASRSENQPQHF
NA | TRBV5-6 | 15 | CASSLGGMDTGELFF
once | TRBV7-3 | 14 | CASSSDRGRYEQYF
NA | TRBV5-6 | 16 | CASSLLERGEGETQYF
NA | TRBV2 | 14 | CASKTGEDNQPQHF
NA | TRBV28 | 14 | CASSLPGGSQPQHF
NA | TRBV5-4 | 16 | CASSPRGAGRGTEAFF
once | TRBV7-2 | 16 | CASSPGGRGRVGELFF
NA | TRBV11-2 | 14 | CASSLGGSNQPQHF
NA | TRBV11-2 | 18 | CASSPSTGQGWTPGELFF
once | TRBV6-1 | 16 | CASSELGTGLNTEAFF
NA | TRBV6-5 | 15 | CASTDGRGAGNTIYF
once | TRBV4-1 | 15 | CASSLAGAGGDTQYF
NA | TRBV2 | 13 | CASRLTEQYGYTF
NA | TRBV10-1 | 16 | CASSSGLAGTTDTQYF
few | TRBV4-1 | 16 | CASSPLDRGRYTEAFF
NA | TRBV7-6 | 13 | CASSMPGLSPLHF
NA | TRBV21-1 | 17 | CASSPTETEPKGDTQYF
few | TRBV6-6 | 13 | CASSYGDNAEAFF
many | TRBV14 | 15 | CASSREQGAGRGYTF
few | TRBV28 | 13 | CAGGDKVAETQYF
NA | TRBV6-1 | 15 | CASSDRHSGANVLTF
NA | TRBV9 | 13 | CASSVSKEETQYF
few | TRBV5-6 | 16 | CASSPNRGSPNTEAFF
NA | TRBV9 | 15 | CASSATVLKNEKLFF
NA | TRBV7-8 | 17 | CASRRIGGLANPYEQYF
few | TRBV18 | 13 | CASSPGLVDEQYF
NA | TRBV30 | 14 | CAWSVLKNTGELFF
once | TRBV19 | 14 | CASSIGKAQGTQYF
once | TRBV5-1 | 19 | CASSSNSPLLAGGGETQYF
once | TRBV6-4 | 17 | CASSDQVGGAATDTQYF
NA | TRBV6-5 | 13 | CASSYGAGGQAYF
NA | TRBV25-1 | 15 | CASSEYRGQADTIYF
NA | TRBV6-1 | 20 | CASSEKHPGLAAPNTGELFF
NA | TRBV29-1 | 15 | CSAVPRQGSPYEQYF
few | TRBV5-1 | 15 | CASSLIWGATDTQYF
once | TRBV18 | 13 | CASSPPGVYEQYF
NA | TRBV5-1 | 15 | CASSLISGGQETQYF
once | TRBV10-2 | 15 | CASRKTQGQGFEQYF
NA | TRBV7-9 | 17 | CASSSTTSGAKVNEQFF
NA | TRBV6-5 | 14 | CASSTQIVNTEAFF
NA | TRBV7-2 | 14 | CASSPSGSEDTQYF
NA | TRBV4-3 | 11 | CASSQVDEQFF
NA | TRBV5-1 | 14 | CASSEGGSGNTIYF